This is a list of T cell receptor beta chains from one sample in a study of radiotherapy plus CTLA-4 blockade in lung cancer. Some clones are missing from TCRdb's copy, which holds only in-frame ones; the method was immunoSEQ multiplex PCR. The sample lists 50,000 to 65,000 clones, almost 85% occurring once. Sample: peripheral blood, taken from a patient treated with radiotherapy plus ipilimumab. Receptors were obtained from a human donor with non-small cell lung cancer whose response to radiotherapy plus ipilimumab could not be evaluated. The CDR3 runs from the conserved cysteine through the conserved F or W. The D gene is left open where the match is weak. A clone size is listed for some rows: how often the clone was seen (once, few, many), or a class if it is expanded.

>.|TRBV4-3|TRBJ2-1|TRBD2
TGCGCCAGCAGCCAAGATACTAGCGGGGCGCGGTTCTTC
CASSQDTSGARFF
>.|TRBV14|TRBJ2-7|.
TGTGCCAGCAGTTCTGACAATTCCTACGAGCAGTACTTC
CASSSDNSYEQYF
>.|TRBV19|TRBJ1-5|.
TGTGCCAGTACCGGGGGGGGGAGCAATCAGCCCCAGCATTTT
CASTGGGSNQPQHF
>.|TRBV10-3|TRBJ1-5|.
TGTGCCATCAGTGATGGGGGGGCGCGGGGTAATCAGCCCCAGCATTTT
CAISDGGARGNQPQHF
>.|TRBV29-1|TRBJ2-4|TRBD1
TGCAGCGTTGGACAGGGGGGGAACATTCAGTACTTC
CSVGQGGNIQYF
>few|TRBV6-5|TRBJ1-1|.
TGTGCCAGCAACGGGGGGGGATTGAACACTGAAGCTTTCTTT
CASNGGGLNTEAFF
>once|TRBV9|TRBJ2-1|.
TGTGCCAGCAGCGTGGAGGGCTACAATGAGCAGTTCTTC
CASSVEGYNEQFF
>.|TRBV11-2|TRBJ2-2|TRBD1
TGTGCCAGCAGCTTCCGGACAGGGGGGAACACCGGGGAGCTGTTTTTT
CASSFRTGGNTGELFF
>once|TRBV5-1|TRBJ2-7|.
TGCGCCAGCAGCTTAGGCGGGACCCAATCGGTCGAGCAGTACTTC
CASSLGGTQSVEQYF
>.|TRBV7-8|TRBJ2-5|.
TGTGCCAGCAGCTTAGTGGACTCCCTTGGGACCCAGTACTTC
CASSLVDSLGTQYF
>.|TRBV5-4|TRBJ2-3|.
TGTGCCAGCAGCTTCGGACTCCCTCTGAGCACAGATACGCAGTATTTT
CASSFGLPLSTDTQYF
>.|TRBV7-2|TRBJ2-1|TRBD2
TGTGCCAGCACCCCCGTGGGTAGCGGGCCCTCCTACAATGAGCAGTTCTTC
CASTPVGSGPSYNEQFF
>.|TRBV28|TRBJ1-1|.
TGTGCCAGCAGTTCCCTCGGGGGGGCTTTCTTT
CASSSLGGAFF
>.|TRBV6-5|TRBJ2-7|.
TGTGCCAGCAGTCGGTTATCCGCGGGCGAGCAGTACTTC
CASSRLSAGEQYF
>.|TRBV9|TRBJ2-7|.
TGTGCCAGCAGCGTAGCTCCCAGCGGGCCCGCCTACGAGCAGTACTTC
CASSVAPSGPAYEQYF
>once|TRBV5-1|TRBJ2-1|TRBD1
TGCGCCAGCAGCCCCGGGACAGGAAACAATGAGCAGTTCTTC
CASSPGTGNNEQFF
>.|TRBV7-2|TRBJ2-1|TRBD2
TGTGCCAGCAGCTTAGCAGCGGGAGAGGGTTATGAGCAGTTCTTC
CASSLAAGEGYEQFF
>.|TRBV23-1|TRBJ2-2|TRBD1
TGCGCCAGCAGTCCCCGGACAGGGGCAACCCAGGCGAACACCGGGGAGCTGTTTTTT
CASSPRTGATQANTGELFF
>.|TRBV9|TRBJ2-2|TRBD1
TGTGCCAGCAGCGTAGACAGGGGGCTGGACACCGGGGAGCTGTTTTTT
CASSVDRGLDTGELFF
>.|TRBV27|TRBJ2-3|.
TGTGCCAGCGCTAGCAGGTACCGCGATGATACGCAGTATTTT
CASASRYRDDTQYF
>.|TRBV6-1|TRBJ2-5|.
TGTGCCAGTAGACCGGGCCAGGGGGAGACCCAGTACTTC
CASRPGQGETQYF
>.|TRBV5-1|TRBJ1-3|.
TGCGCCAGCAGCTTGGCTCCAGAAAGCTCTGGAAACACCATATATTTT
CASSLAPESSGNTIYF
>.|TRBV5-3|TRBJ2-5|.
TGTGCCAGCGCAGGGGAGACCCAGTACTTC
CASAGETQYF
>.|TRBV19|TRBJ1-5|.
TGTGCCAGTAGTAGACTTGTGGGCAATCAGCCCCAGCATTTT
CASSRLVGNQPQHF
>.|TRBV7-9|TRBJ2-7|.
TGTGCCAGCAGCTTAGCGAACAACTACGAGCAGTACTTC
CASSLANNYEQYF
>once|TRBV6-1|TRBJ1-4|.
TGTGCCAGCAGATATCCCGGGGAAAAACTGTTTTTT
CASRYPGEKLFF
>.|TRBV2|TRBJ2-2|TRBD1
TGTGCCAGCAGTGTCGGTTCAGGGGGAGCCGGGGAGCTGTTTTTT
CASSVGSGGAGELFF
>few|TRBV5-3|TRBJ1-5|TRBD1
TGTGCCAGAAGCTTGGTGAAGGGGGCACAACCTAGCAATCAGCCCCAGCATTTT
CARSLVKGAQPSNQPQHF
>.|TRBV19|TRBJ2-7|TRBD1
TGTGCCAGTAGTGCCCCGGGACAGTCCATCTACGAGCAGTACTTC
CASSAPGQSIYEQYF